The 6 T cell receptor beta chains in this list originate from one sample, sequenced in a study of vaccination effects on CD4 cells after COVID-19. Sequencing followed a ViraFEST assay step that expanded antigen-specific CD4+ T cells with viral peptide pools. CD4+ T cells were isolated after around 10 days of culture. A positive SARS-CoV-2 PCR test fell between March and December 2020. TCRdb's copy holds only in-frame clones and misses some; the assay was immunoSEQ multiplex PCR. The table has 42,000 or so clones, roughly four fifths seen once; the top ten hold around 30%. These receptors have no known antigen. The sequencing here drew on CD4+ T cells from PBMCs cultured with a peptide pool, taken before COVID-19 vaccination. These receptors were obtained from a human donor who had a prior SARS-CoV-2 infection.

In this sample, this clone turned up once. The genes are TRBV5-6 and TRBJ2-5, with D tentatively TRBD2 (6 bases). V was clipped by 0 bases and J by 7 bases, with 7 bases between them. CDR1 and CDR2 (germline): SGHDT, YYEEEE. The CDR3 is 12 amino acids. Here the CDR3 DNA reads TGTGCCAGCAGCTTGGGGGAGGCGACCCAGTACTTC. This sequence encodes CASSLGEATQYF.

CDR3 protein: CASSQGEYTQETQYF. The CDR3 nucleotides read TGCGCCAGCAGCCAAGGCGAGTACACCCAAGAGACCCAGTACTTC. The chain carries TRBV4-1 and TRBJ2-5; D unresolved. The CDR3 loop spans 15 amino acids. V was trimmed by 1 base and J by 1 base, leaving 10 bases between them. Germline values: CDR1 MGHRA, CDR2 YSYEKL.

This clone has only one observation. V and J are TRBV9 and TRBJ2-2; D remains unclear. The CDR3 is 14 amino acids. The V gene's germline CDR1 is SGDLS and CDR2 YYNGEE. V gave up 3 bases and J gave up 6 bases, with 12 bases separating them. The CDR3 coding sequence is TGTGCCAGCAGCGCAAATATTGGGCCCGGGGAGCTGTTTTTT. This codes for CASSANIGPGELFF.

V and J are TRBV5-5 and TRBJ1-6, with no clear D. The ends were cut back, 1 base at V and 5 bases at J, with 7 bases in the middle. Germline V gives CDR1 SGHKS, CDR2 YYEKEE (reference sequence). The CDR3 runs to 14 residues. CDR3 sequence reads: CASSLTEDNSPLHF. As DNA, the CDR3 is TGTGCCAGCAGCTTGACAGAGGATAATTCACCCCTCCACTTT. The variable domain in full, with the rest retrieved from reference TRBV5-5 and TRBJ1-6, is DAGVTQSPTHLIKTRGQQVTLRCSPISGHKSVSWYQQVLGQGPQFIFQYYEKEERGRGNFPDRFSARQFPNYSSELNVNALLLGDSALYLCASSLTEDNSPLHFGNGTRLTVT.

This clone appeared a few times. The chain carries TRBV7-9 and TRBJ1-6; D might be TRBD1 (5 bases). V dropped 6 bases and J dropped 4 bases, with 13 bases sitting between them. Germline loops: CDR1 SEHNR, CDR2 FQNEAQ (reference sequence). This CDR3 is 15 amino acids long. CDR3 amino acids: CASRPGAQYNSPLHF. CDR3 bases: TGTGCCAGCAGACCCGGGGCACAATATAATTCACCCCTCCACTTT.

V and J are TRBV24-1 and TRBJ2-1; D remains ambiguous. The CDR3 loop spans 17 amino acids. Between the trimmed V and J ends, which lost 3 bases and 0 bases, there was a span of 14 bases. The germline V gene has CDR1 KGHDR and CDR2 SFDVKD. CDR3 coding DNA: TGTGCCACCAGTGATCGAACCCACCGGAGCTCCTACAATGAGCAGTTCTTC. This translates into CATSDRTHRSSYNEQFF.